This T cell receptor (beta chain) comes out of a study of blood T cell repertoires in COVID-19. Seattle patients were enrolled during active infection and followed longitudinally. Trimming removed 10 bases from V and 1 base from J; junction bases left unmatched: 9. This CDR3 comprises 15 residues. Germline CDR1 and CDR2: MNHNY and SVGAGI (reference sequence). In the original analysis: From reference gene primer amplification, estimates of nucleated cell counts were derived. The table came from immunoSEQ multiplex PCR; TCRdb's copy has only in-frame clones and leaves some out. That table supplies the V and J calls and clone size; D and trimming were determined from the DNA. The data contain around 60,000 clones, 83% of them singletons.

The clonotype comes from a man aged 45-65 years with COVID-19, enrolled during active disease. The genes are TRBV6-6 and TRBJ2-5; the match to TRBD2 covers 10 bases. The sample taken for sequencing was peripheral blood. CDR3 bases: TGTGCCACCGCTGGTGGACTAGCGGCCCAAGAGACCCAGTACTTC. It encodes CATAGGLAAQETQYF.